This T cell receptor (beta chain) was obtained from a study of beta chain features in type 1 diabetes. Study at large: Healthy donors and patients showed comparable age, gender and cell yields.

Comment on this clone: Its antigen is currently unknown.

CD45RO/CCR7/CD25/CD127/CD95/CD27 separated CD4+ naive, central memory, regulatory and stem cell-like memory cells by sorting. Germline loops: CDR1 LGHNA, CDR2 YSLEER. Trimming cost V 6 bases and J 4 bases, with 15 bases left between them. There are 14 residues in the CDR3. All of the isolated RNA was reverse transcribed, so expressed TCRB transcripts were sequenced. The repertoire was sequenced with immunoSEQ multiplex PCR; TCRdb's copy has only in-frame clones and lacks some. Of about 620,000 clones in the sample, roughly a sixth were seen once. Whole-study results and caveats: Since sequencing was performed on cDNA, cells with high TCR expression could be over-represented.

The clonotype originates from a man aged 18 to 30 in good health. The source material was naive CD4+ T cells from blood. V is TRBV4-3 and J is TRBJ2-5; D is perhaps TRBD1 (6 bases). Written as DNA, the CDR3 is TGCGCCAGCAGAGCCTCCAGGGGCGGAGAGACCCAGTACTTC. This sequence encodes CASRASRGGETQYF.